The 26 T cell receptor beta chains listed next were all sequenced from one sample in a study of T-cell reconstitution after alpha-beta-depleted transplantation in children. Unique molecular identifiers were used in preparing the TCRbeta library. TCRdb re-called the PCR reads with MiXCR, one entry per CDR3 protein. In the table there are about 460,000 distinct CDR3 sequences, over 9.5% of which are singletons. The sample here was PBMCs, taken before TCRalphabeta/CD19-depleted stem cell transplant. The receptors here all came from a child aged 2-15 years with inherited bone marrow failure, due to receive a stem cell transplant.

This clonotype has more than one count but fewer than ten. The chain recombines TRBV7-9 with TRBJ2-7, with D possibly matching TRBD1 (5 bases). The CDR3 length is 17 residues. V lost 5 bases, J lost 4 bases, and 24 bases lay in between. From germline, CDR1 is SEHNR and CDR2 FQNEAQ (reference sequence). The CDR3 DNA sequence: TGTGCCAGCAGCACCACCCTCATGGGGCTAAGTATTTACGAGCAGTACTTC. Encoded protein: CASSTTLMGLSIYEQYF.

There are many counts of this clonotype. The rearrangement uses TRBV21-1 and TRBJ1-3. TRBV21-1 is tagged as a pseudogene. The CDR3 runs 15 residues. The CDR3 DNA follows: TGTGCCAGCAGCAAGGCCAGCCGCCCTGGAAACACCATATATTTT. Its protein is CASSKASRPGNTIYF.

This clonotype occurred many times. The genes are TRBV29-1 and TRBJ2-3; TRBD2 might be the D (5 bases). The CDR3 sequence is 10 residues long. The germline gives CDR1 SQVTM, CDR2 ANQGSEA. V lost 8 bases and J 6 bases, leaving 9 bases between the germline ends. The DNA of the CDR3 is TGCAGCTCTGGGGAGGATACGCAGTATTTT. The encoded protein is CSSGEDTQYF.

Notes on this clonotype: It may be a read error: a sequence one base away is much more abundant. As the CDR3 is not closed by the conserved phenylalanine or tryptophan, this likely results from a read error. The rearrangement links TRBV12-3 or TRBV12-4 to TRBJ1-1; D is possibly TRBD1 (5 bases). V lost 8 bases, J lost 2 bases, and 9 bases lay in between. CDR3 length: 12 residues. The CDR3 here is CASEGPNTEAFS. CDR3 sequence (DNA): TGTGCCAGCGAGGGGCCCAACACTGAAGCTTTCTCT.

This clonotype showed up just a few times. The chain has TRBV5-6 and TRBJ1-2; TRBD1 might be the D (6 bases). The germline V gene encodes CDR1 SGHDT and CDR2 YYEEEE. The CDR3 is made up of 15 amino acids. Trimming took off 0 bases at V and 1 base at J, with 10 bases between the two ends. The CDR3 DNA reads as TGTGCCAGCAGCTTGGGGACAGCCTTTAACTATGGCTACACCTTC. This codes for CASSLGTAFNYGYTF.

This clonotype was detected many times. This chain links TRBV6-1 with TRBJ2-2, with D uncertain. V lost 5 bases, J lost 4 bases, and 14 bases lay in between. Germline V lookup: CDR1 MNHNS, CDR2 SASEGT. The CDR3 has 15 residues. The CDR3 sequence is CASSLTSLGTGELFF. In nucleotides, the CDR3 is TGTGCCAGCAGTCTAACCTCCCTGGGCACCGGGGAGCTGTTTTTT.

The chain combines TRBV27 with TRBJ2-1; D not resolved. The V and J ends lost 6 bases and 8 bases respectively, with 14 bases between them. This CDR3 contains 13 residues. The germline V gene has CDR1 MNHEY and CDR2 SMNVEV (reference sequence). Here the CDR3 reads CASSSTPLHEQFF. Here the CDR3 DNA reads TGTGCCAGCAGCTCCACTCCCCTCCATGAGCAGTTCTTC.

This clonotype was recorded many times. This chain links TRBV27 with TRBJ2-7, with D tentatively TRBD1 or TRBD2 (5 bases each). V gave up 0 bases and J gave up 0 bases, with 9 bases separating them. Germline loops: CDR1 MNHEY, CDR2 SMNVEV (reference sequence). The CDR3 totals 15 residues. CDR3 nucleotide sequence: TGTGCCAGCAGTTTATCCTCAGGGAGCTCCTACGAGCAGTACTTC. Amino acids: CASSLSSGSSYEQYF.

This clonotype was seen repeatedly, ten times or more. The genes are TRBV28 and TRBJ2-7; tentatively, D is TRBD2 (6 bases). V was shortened by 3 bases and J by 6 bases, with 15 bases between the two germline ends. The length of the CDR3 is 14 residues. Looked up from germline, CDR1 is MDHEN and CDR2 is SYDVKM. CDR3 bases: TGTGCCAGCAGTTTGTCGGGGGTTCCCCCCGAGCAGTACTTC. Translated: CASSLSGVPPEQYF.

As for this clonotype: Just one base apart from a much larger clone, this may be a read error. The chain employs TRBV29-1 and TRBJ2-3; D is perhaps TRBD1 (5 bases). V lost 6 bases to trimming and J lost 2 bases, with 12 bases between them. Germline V gene data show CDR1 as SQVTM and CDR2 as ANQGSEA. This CDR3 is 13 amino acids long. CDR3 residues: CSVPVGHTDTQYF. The CDR3 DNA follows: TGCAGCGTGCCGGTCGGACACACAGATACGCAGTATTTT.

This chain connects TRBV20-1 to TRBJ2-1, with 8 nucleotides matching TRBD2. CDR3 size: 14 residues. V lost 2 bases and J lost 10; bases outside the gene matches: 10. In germline, CDR1 is DFQATT, CDR2 SNEGSKA (reference sequence). CDR3 sequence (DNA): TGCAGTGCTAGACTTAGCGGGAAGTCCGGGGAGCAGTTCTTC. This gives the protein CSARLSGKSGEQFF.

This clonotype was counted ten times or more. The V gene is TRBV21-1, the J gene TRBJ2-3. TRBV21-1 is flagged as a pseudogene. This CDR3 is 13 amino acids long. CDR3 coding DNA: TGTGCCAGCTGCGGGTTTAGCACAGATACGCAGTATTTT. The encoded protein is CASCGFSTDTQYF.

This clonotype was observed at least ten times. The chain carries TRBV18 and TRBJ1-2; D unclear. With 3 bases removed from V and 2 bases from J, the gap between germline ends came to 7 bases. CDR3 length: 13 residues. The V gene's germline CDR1 is KGHSH and CDR2 LQKENI. CDR3 DNA: TGTGCCAGCTCACCGCAGGACAACTATGGCTACACCTTC. Its protein product is CASSPQDNYGYTF.

This clonotype was recorded many times. The chain couples TRBV6-1 to TRBJ2-5; 8 bases line up with TRBD1. Trimming removed 6 bases from V and 4 bases from J; junction bases left unmatched: 7. The germline V gene encodes CDR1 MNHNS and CDR2 SASEGT. This CDR3 region has 14 residues. Written as DNA, the CDR3 is TGTGCCAGCAGCCGACAGGGGCTAGGAGAGACCCAGTACTTC. It encodes CASSRQGLGETQYF.

The sample holds a few counts of this clonotype. The gene calls are TRBV7-2 and TRBJ1-1; D is ambiguous. Trimming stripped 5 bases from V and 2 bases from J, with 12 bases between. Germline V gene sequence: CDR1 SGHTA, CDR2 FQGNSA. This CDR3 contains 14 residues. The CDR3 nucleotides are TGTGCCAGCAGCGCCGGATTCGTAAACACTGAAGCTTTCTTT. Translated: CASSAGFVNTEAFF. Full variable domain (outside the CDR3, taken from reference TRBV7-2 and TRBJ1-1): GAGVSQSPSNKVTEKGKDVELRCDPISGHTALYWYRQSLGQGLEFLIYFQGNSAPDKSGLPSDRFSAERTGGSVSTLTIQRTQQEDSAVYLCASSAGFVNTEAFFGQGTRLTVV.

As regards this clonotype: This may arise from a read error, as a much more abundant clone is one base away. Given the absence of the conserved phenylalanine or tryptophan at the CDR3 end, a read error is likely. The CDR3 spells CSVEGRSADTQYL. The CDR3 region has the DNA TGCAGCGTTGAGGGCAGGAGTGCAGATACGCAGTATCTT. This chain links TRBV29-1 with TRBJ2-3, with unresolved D. The CDR3 has 13 residues. Per germline, CDR1 SQVTM and CDR2 ANQGSEA. V shed 3 bases and J shed 4 bases, with 11 bases lying between them.

This clonotype was observed a handful of times. This chain joins TRBV18 and TRBJ2-7; D might be TRBD1 or TRBD2, each matching 6 bases. The CDR3 covers 17 residues. Trimming stripped 2 bases from V and 1 base from J, with 18 bases between. The germline gives CDR1 KGHSH, CDR2 LQKENI. Here the CDR3 reads CASSPYRVGGGSYEQYF. The CDR3 DNA reads TGTGCCAGCTCACCATATAGAGTCGGAGGGGGTTCCTACGAGCAGTACTTC.

This clonotype was picked up a small number of times. This rearrangement joins TRBV4-1 to TRBJ2-7, with 8 bases fitting TRBD1. The germline V gene encodes CDR1 MGHRA and CDR2 YSYEKL. V lost 1 base, J lost 3 bases, and 8 bases stayed unmatched. The CDR3 is made up of 16 amino acids. Here the CDR3 reads CASSQVRDRLFYEQYF. The CDR3 DNA sequence: TGCGCCAGCAGCCAAGTGCGGGACAGGCTATTCTACGAGCAGTACTTC.

This clonotype was picked up one time. Germline is not matched at one junction end, which may reflect a read error. The gene calls are TRBV27 and TRBJ2-1, with 7 bases identical to TRBD2. Per the germline V gene, CDR1 is MNHEY and CDR2 is SMNVEV (reference sequence). This CDR3 is built from 13 residues. The CDR3 reads CASSSGPYNEEFF. CDR3 nucleotides: TGTGCCAGCTCTAGCGGTCCCTACAATGAGGAGTTCTTC.

There are many counts of this clonotype. J is TRBJ1-5 and V is TRBV12-3 or TRBV12-4, with D unresolved. V was shortened by 3 bases and J by 5 bases, with 8 bases between the two germline ends. This CDR3 has 13 residues. The DNA of the CDR3 is TGTGCCAGCAGTTTCGTGATTGATCAGCCCCAGCATTTT. The encoded protein is CASSFVIDQPQHF.

This clonotype was counted at least ten times. The rearrangement links TRBV13 to TRBJ2-2; unclear D gene. V dropped 4 bases and J dropped 7 bases, with 10 bases sitting between them. CDR3 length equals 13 residues. CDR1 is PRHDT, CDR2 FYEKMQ, per germline (reference sequence). This chain's CDR3 is CASSSGWDGELFF. CDR3 bases: TGTGCCAGCAGCTCCGGGTGGGACGGGGAGCTGTTTTTT.

This clonotype turned up a few times. The chain links TRBV19 to TRBJ2-7; D ambiguous. This CDR3 is built from 14 residues. Trimming shortened V by 5 bases and J by 0 bases, and 11 bases separated the two germline ends. In germline, CDR1 is LNHDA, CDR2 SQIVND (reference sequence). This CDR3 is CASSGGRHSYEQYF. CDR3 in DNA: TGTGCCAGTAGTGGCGGACGGCACTCCTACGAGCAGTACTTC.

This clonotype came up once. A much larger clonotype is one base distant, so this may be a read error. The chain carries TRBV5-1 and TRBJ2-1; D remains unclear. V lost 0 bases and J 0 bases, leaving 10 bases between the germline ends. This CDR3 contains 16 residues. Germline CDR1 and CDR2: SGHRS and YFSETQ. CDR3 protein: CASSLDAGRSYNEQFF. The CDR3 DNA is TGCGCCAGCAGCTTGGACGCTGGGCGCTCCTACAATGAGCAGTTCTTC.

Notes on this clonotype: A much larger clonotype is one base distant, so this may be a read error. The rearrangement uses TRBV28 and TRBJ2-3; no reliable D call. Germline V lookup: CDR1 MDHEN, CDR2 SYDVKM. The CDR3 consists of 15 residues. CDR3 bases: TGTGCCAGCAGTCCTGACGGGTACTCCACAGATAGGCAGTATTTT. It codes for CASSPDGYSTDRQYF.

Points on this clonotype: Possible read error: a much larger clone is one base away. The CDR3 spells CASSLDGTGYPAVQPQHF. The DNA for the CDR3 is TGTGCCAGCAGCTTAGATGGAACAGGGTACCCCGCTGTTCAGCCCCAGCATTTT. The chain joins TRBV11-2 to TRBJ1-5, with a weak D call TRBD1 (6 bases). The CDR3 runs to 18 residues. The V and J ends lost 0 bases and 6 bases respectively, with 21 bases between them. CDR1 is SGHAT, CDR2 FQNNGV, per germline.

The chain employs TRBV3-1 and TRBJ2-7; tentative D call: TRBD2 (6 bases). V was cut by 0 bases and J by 5 bases, with 23 bases left in between. The CDR3 covers 18 residues. Per the germline V gene, CDR1 is LGHDT and CDR2 is YNNKEL (reference sequence). Here the CDR3 reads CASSQEGPLRYGTHEQYF. DNA of the CDR3: TGTGCCAGCAGCCAAGAGGGACCTTTGAGGTACGGGACTCACGAGCAGTACTTC.